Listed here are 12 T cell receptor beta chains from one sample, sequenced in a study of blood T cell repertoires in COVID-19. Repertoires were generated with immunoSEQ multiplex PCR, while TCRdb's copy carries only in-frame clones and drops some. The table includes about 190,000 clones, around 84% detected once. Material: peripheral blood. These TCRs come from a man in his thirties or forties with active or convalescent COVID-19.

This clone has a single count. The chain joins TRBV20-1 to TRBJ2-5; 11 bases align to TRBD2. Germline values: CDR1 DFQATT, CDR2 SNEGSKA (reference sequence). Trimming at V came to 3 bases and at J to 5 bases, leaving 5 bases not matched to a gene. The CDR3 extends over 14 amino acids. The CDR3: CSASPTSGAETQYF. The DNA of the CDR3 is TGCAGTGCTAGTCCGACTAGCGGGGCGGAGACCCAGTACTTC.

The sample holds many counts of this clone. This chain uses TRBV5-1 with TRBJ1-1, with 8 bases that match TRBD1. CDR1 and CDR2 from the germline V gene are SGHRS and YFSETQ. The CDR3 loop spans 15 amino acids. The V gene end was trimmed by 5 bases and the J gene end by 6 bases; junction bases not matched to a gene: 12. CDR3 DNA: TGCGCCAGCAGAATGCAGACAGGGGAATCAGCTGAAGCTTTCTTT. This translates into CASRMQTGESAEAFF.

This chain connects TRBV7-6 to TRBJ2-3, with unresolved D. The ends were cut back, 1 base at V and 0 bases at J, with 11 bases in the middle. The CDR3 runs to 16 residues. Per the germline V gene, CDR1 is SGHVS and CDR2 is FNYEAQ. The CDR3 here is CASSLDPAGSTDTQYF. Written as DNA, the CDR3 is TGTGCCAGCAGCTTAGACCCCGCAGGTAGCACAGATACGCAGTATTTT.

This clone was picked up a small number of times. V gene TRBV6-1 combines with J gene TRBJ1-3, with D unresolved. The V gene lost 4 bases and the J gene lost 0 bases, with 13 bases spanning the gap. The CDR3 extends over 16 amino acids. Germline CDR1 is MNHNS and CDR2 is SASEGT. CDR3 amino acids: CASSGFTAYSGNTIYF. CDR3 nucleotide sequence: TGTGCCAGCAGTGGATTTACAGCCTACTCTGGAAACACCATATATTTT.

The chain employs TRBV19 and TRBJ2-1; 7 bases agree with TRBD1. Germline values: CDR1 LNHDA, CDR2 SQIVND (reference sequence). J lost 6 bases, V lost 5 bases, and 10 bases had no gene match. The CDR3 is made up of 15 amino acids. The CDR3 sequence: CASSLQGVRGNEQFF. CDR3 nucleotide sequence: TGTGCCAGTAGTTTGCAGGGGGTCCGGGGCAATGAGCAGTTCTTC. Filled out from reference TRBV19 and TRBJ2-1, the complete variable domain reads DGGITQSPKYLFRKEGQNVTLSCEQNLNHDAMYWYRQDPGQGLRLIYYSQIVNDFQKGDIAEGYSVSREKKESFPLTVTSAQKNPTAFYLCASSLQGVRGNEQFFGPGTRLTVL.

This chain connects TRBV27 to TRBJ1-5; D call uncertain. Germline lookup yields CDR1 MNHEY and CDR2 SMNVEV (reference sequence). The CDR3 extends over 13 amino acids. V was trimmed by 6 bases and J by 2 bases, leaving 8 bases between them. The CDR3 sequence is CASSRQGNQPQHF. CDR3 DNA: TGTGCCAGCAGCAGGCAAGGCAATCAGCCCCAGCATTTT.

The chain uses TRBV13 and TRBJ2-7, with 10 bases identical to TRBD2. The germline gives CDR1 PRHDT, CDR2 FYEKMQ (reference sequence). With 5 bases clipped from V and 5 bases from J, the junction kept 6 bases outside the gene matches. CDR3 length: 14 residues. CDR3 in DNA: TGTGCCAGCAGCCCCGTTACTAGCGGGAACGAGCAGTACTTC. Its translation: CASSPVTSGNEQYF.

In DNA, the CDR3 is TGTGCCAGCAGCTTAAGCGGCGAAACATACGAGCAGTACTTC. It translates to CASSLSGETYEQYF. V gene TRBV7-2 combines with J gene TRBJ2-7; D may be TRBD2 (5 bases). Trimming took off 2 bases at V and 4 bases at J, with 12 bases between the two ends. The CDR3 has 14 residues. CDR1 and CDR2 from the germline V gene are SGHTA and FQGNSA. The full variable domain, its missing parts supplied by reference TRBV7-2 and TRBJ2-7, is GAGVSQSPSNKVTEKGKDVELRCDPISGHTALYWYRQSLGQGLEFLIYFQGNSAPDKSGLPSDRFSAERTGGSVSTLTIQRTQQEDSAVYLCASSLSGETYEQYFGPGTRLTVT.

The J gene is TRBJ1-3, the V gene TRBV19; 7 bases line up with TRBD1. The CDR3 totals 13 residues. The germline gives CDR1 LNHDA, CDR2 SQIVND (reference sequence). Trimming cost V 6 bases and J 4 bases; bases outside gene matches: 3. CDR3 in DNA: TGTGCCAGTAGGACAGGGTCCGGAAACACCATATATTTT. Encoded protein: CASRTGSGNTIYF.

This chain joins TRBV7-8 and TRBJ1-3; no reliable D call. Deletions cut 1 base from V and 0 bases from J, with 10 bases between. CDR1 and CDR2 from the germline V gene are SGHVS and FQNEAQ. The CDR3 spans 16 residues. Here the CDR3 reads CASSLDSPYSGNTIYF. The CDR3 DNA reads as TGTGCCAGCAGCTTAGACAGCCCATACTCTGGAAACACCATATATTTT. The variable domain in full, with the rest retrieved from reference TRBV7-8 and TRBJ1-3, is GAGVSQSPRYKVAKRGQDVALRCDPISGHVSLFWYQQALGQGPEFLTYFQNEAQLDKSGLPSDRFFAERPEGSVSTLKIQRTQQEDSAVYLCASSLDSPYSGNTIYFGEGSWLTVV.

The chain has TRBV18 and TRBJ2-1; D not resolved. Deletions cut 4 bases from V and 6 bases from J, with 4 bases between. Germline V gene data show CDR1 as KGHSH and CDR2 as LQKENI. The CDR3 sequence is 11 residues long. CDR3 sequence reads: CASSLVNEQFF. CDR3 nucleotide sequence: TGTGCCAGCTCACTAGTCAATGAGCAGTTCTTC.

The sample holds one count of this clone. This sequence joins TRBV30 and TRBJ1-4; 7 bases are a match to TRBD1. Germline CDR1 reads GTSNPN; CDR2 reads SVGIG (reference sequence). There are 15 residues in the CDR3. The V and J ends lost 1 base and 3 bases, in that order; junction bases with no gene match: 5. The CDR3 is CAWSDIQGANEKLFF. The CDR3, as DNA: TGTGCCTGGAGTGACATTCAGGGGGCTAATGAAAAACTGTTTTTT.